This is a list of T cell receptor beta chains from one sample in a study of T cells in Graves' hyperthyroidism and ophthalmopathy. TCRdb itself ran the multiplex PCR reads through MiXCR, one entry per CDR3 protein. The table lists hundreds of thousands of distinct CDR3 sequences, about 35% of them singletons. What was sequenced was blood. The source of these receptors is a middle-aged woman with Graves' hyperthyroidism. Both conserved end residues are part of each CDR3. Each record gives: D gene, clone size, J gene, V gene, CDR3 DNA, CDR3 protein. The D gene is left open where the match is weak. Clone size appears in some rows only: once, few, many, or a class for an expanded clone.

D gene: TRBD1
clone size: many
J gene: TRBJ2-6
V gene: TRBV6-5
CDR3 DNA: TGTGCCAGCAGAGGGACAGCGGGGGCCAACGTCCTGACTTTC
CDR3 protein: CASRGTAGANVLTF

D gene: -
clone size: -
J gene: TRBJ2-5
V gene: TRBV10-1
CDR3 DNA: TGCGCCAGCAGTGAGTCGCAAAGGACCCAGTACTTC
CDR3 protein: CASSESQRTQYF

D gene: TRBD1
clone size: -
J gene: TRBJ1-1
V gene: TRBV29-1
CDR3 DNA: TGCAGTCCGACAGGGGGGAACACTGAAGCTTTCTTT
CDR3 protein: CSPTGGNTEAFF

D gene: -
clone size: -
J gene: TRBJ1-2
V gene: TRBV15
CDR3 DNA: TGTGCCACCAGCAGACGATCCATCCGTCTAGGCTACACCTTC
CDR3 protein: CATSRRSIRLGYTF

D gene: -
clone size: -
J gene: TRBJ2-1
V gene: TRBV25-1
CDR3 DNA: TGTGCCAGCAGTGAATTTAACGAGCTAAATGAGCAGTTCTTC
CDR3 protein: CASSEFNELNEQFF

D gene: -
clone size: many
J gene: TRBJ1-4
V gene: TRBV10-3
CDR3 DNA: TGTGCCATACGACGCGGAACTAATGAAAAACTGTTTTTT
CDR3 protein: CAIRRGTNEKLFF

D gene: TRBD1
clone size: many
J gene: TRBJ1-2
V gene: TRBV24-1
CDR3 DNA: TGTGCCACCAGTGATGAAGGGACAGGGGATCGTGGCTACACCTTC
CDR3 protein: CATSDEGTGDRGYTF

D gene: -
clone size: few
J gene: TRBJ1-1
V gene: TRBV7-9
CDR3 DNA: TGTGCCAGCAGCTCCCTTGAAGACTTT
CDR3 protein: CASSSLEDF

D gene: -
clone size: -
J gene: TRBJ1-1
V gene: TRBV10-3
CDR3 DNA: TGTGCCATCAGTGAAGAAGGGGGGAAAGCTTTCTTT
CDR3 protein: CAISEEGGKAFF

D gene: -
clone size: few
J gene: TRBJ2-5
V gene: TRBV27
CDR3 DNA: TGTGCCAGCAGTTCCCCCCGGGGTGTGCGAGAGACCCAGTACTTC
CDR3 protein: CASSSPRGVRETQYF

D gene: TRBD2
clone size: -
J gene: TRBJ2-7
V gene: TRBV10-3
CDR3 DNA: TGTGCCAGCAATCTAGCGGGGGTCTCCTACGAGCAGTACTTC
CDR3 protein: CASNLAGVSYEQYF

D gene: -
clone size: few
J gene: TRBJ2-2
V gene: TRBV20-1
CDR3 DNA: TGCAGTGCTAGAGTCTCACTAGGGCAGGGGAGGCCCGGGGAGCTGTTTTTT
CDR3 protein: CSARVSLGQGRPGELFF

D gene: -
clone size: -
J gene: TRBJ2-7
V gene: TRBV11-2
CDR3 DNA: TGTGCCAGCAGCTCTAGTCCTTCGACGGTTAACGAGCAGTACTTC
CDR3 protein: CASSSSPSTVNEQYF

D gene: -
clone size: -
J gene: TRBJ2-7
V gene: TRBV20-1
CDR3 DNA: TGCAGTGCTAGAGATGGCGGCCCCTACGAGCAGTACTTC
CDR3 protein: CSARDGGPYEQYF

D gene: -
clone size: few
J gene: TRBJ1-3
V gene: TRBV11-3
CDR3 DNA: TGTGCCAGCAGCTTACGGGCGGGACCCTCTGGAAACACCATATATTTT
CDR3 protein: CASSLRAGPSGNTIYF

D gene: -
clone size: many
J gene: TRBJ1-2
V gene: TRBV7-2
CDR3 DNA: TGTGCCAGCAGCTTAACGAGGGCGGACTATGGCTACACCTTC
CDR3 protein: CASSLTRADYGYTF

D gene: TRBD2
clone size: once
J gene: TRBJ2-3
V gene: TRBV7-2
CDR3 DNA: TGTGCCAGCAGCCGCCTGACTAGCGGGAGAGGAGATACGCAGTATTTT
CDR3 protein: CASSRLTSGRGDTQYF

D gene: TRBD1
clone size: -
J gene: TRBJ1-6
V gene: TRBV20-1
CDR3 DNA: TGCAGTGCCCGGGGCGACAGGGGTCTGAGCTCCTATAATTCACCCCTCCACTTT
CDR3 protein: CSARGDRGLSSYNSPLHF

D gene: -
clone size: few
J gene: TRBJ1-1
V gene: TRBV7-2
CDR3 DNA: TGTGCCAGTAGTAGGGCCTCCGGGGGGAACACTGAAGCTTTCTTT
CDR3 protein: CASSRASGGNTEAFF

D gene: -
clone size: -
J gene: TRBJ2-7
V gene: TRBV10-3
CDR3 DNA: TGTGCTAGAGATGAGTCTCACGGACGACACGAGCAGTACTTC
CDR3 protein: CARDESHGRHEQYF

D gene: -
clone size: -
J gene: TRBJ1-2
V gene: TRBV2
CDR3 DNA: TGTGCCAGCACCGGACGGGATGGCTACACCTTC
CDR3 protein: CASTGRDGYTF

D gene: -
clone size: many
J gene: TRBJ1-6
V gene: TRBV29-1
CDR3 DNA: TGCAGCACCAGGGAGAGTGAAGGGTCACCCCTCCACTTT
CDR3 protein: CSTRESEGSPLHF

D gene: TRBD2
clone size: many
J gene: TRBJ2-5
V gene: TRBV20-1
CDR3 DNA: TGCAGTGGGACTAGCGGCGACGAGACCCAGTACTTC
CDR3 protein: CSGTSGDETQYF

D gene: -
clone size: few
J gene: TRBJ2-5
V gene: TRBV7-2
CDR3 DNA: TGTGCCAGCAGCTTAGCTAGCGTGGGGGAGACCCAGTACTTC
CDR3 protein: CASSLASVGETQYF

D gene: -
clone size: once
J gene: TRBJ2-5
V gene: TRBV29-1
CDR3 DNA: TGCAGCGTTGAGGCAGGGAATGAGACCCAGTACTTC
CDR3 protein: CSVEAGNETQYF

D gene: -
clone size: many
J gene: TRBJ1-1
V gene: TRBV19
CDR3 DNA: TGTGCCAGTAGTACCGCAGGGGTCGCGAACACTGAAGCTTTCTTT
CDR3 protein: CASSTAGVANTEAFF

D gene: -
clone size: -
J gene: TRBJ1-6
V gene: TRBV10-3
CDR3 DNA: TGTGCCAGCAGTGCGAAGACAGACTTCCCCCTTTACTCCTATAATTCACCCCTCCACTTT
CDR3 protein: CASSAKTDFPLYSYNSPLHF

D gene: -
clone size: few
J gene: TRBJ1-5
V gene: TRBV12-3/TRBV12-4
CDR3 DNA: TGTGCCAGCAGTTTAATGAGGAACAATCAGCCCCAGCATTTT
CDR3 protein: CASSLMRNNQPQHF

D gene: TRBD1
clone size: many
J gene: TRBJ2-7
V gene: TRBV7-9
CDR3 DNA: TGTGCCAGCAGTCCCGGGACAGGGCTCTTCATGGGCGAGCAGTACTTC
CDR3 protein: CASSPGTGLFMGEQYF

D gene: TRBD2
clone size: few
J gene: TRBJ2-5
V gene: TRBV20-1
CDR3 DNA: TGCAGTGCTAGAGTCTTTGCAGCGGGGGATCAAGAGACCCAGTACTTC
CDR3 protein: CSARVFAAGDQETQYF

D gene: -
clone size: few
J gene: TRBJ1-2
V gene: TRBV12-3/TRBV12-4
CDR3 DNA: TGTGCCAGCACCCCTGCCAGGGACTCTTATGGCTACACCTTC
CDR3 protein: CASTPARDSYGYTF

D gene: -
clone size: many
J gene: TRBJ1-4
V gene: TRBV7-9
CDR3 DNA: TGTGCCAGCAGCTCTATCTCTGAAAAACTGTTTTTT
CDR3 protein: CASSSISEKLFF

D gene: -
clone size: -
J gene: TRBJ2-5
V gene: TRBV20-1
CDR3 DNA: TGCAGTGACGGGTTACACGAGACCCAGTACTTC
CDR3 protein: CSDGLHETQYF

D gene: -
clone size: many
J gene: TRBJ2-7
V gene: TRBV28
CDR3 DNA: TGTGCCAGCAGCAGGACAGACCCCTACGAGCAGTACTTC
CDR3 protein: CASSRTDPYEQYF

D gene: -
clone size: few
J gene: TRBJ2-7
V gene: TRBV7-3
CDR3 DNA: TGTGCCAGCAGCTTAACCTCGGCGAGTTTAGCCCACGAGCAGTACTTC
CDR3 protein: CASSLTSASLAHEQYF

D gene: -
clone size: few
J gene: TRBJ1-4
V gene: TRBV9
CDR3 DNA: TGTGCCAGCCATATAGCGGGGGTTAGCGAAAAACTGTTTTTT
CDR3 protein: CASHIAGVSEKLFF

D gene: -
clone size: -
J gene: TRBJ1-2
V gene: TRBV29-1
CDR3 DNA: TGCAGCGTTGCCCAGGGTCAGACATCCAACTATGGCTACACCTTC
CDR3 protein: CSVAQGQTSNYGYTF

D gene: -
clone size: -
J gene: TRBJ2-7
V gene: TRBV10-3
CDR3 DNA: TGTGCCATCAGTGAGGGCGGACTCGTCTACGAGCAGTACTTC
CDR3 protein: CAISEGGLVYEQYF

D gene: TRBD1
clone size: -
J gene: TRBJ2-2
V gene: TRBV6-6
CDR3 DNA: TGTGCCAGCAGTTACTCGACAGGGAGCAACACCGGGGAGCTGTTTTTT
CDR3 protein: CASSYSTGSNTGELFF

D gene: TRBD1
clone size: many
J gene: TRBJ1-6
V gene: TRBV9
CDR3 DNA: TGTGCCAGCAGCTCCGGGACAGGGGGTTCACCCCTCCACTTT
CDR3 protein: CASSSGTGGSPLHF

D gene: -
clone size: few
J gene: TRBJ1-1
V gene: TRBV6-5
CDR3 DNA: TGTGCCAGCAGTTACTCAACGGGGCATACTGAAGCTTTCTTT
CDR3 protein: CASSYSTGHTEAFF

D gene: TRBD1
clone size: few
J gene: TRBJ1-2
V gene: TRBV7-9
CDR3 DNA: TGCGCCAGCAGCCGCACAGGGGAGTCTAACTATGGCTACACCTTC
CDR3 protein: CASSRTGESNYGYTF

D gene: -
clone size: -
J gene: TRBJ2-3
V gene: TRBV19
CDR3 DNA: TGTGCCAGTAGCAGGGATATTTTGGATACGCAGTATTTT
CDR3 protein: CASSRDILDTQYF

D gene: -
clone size: few
J gene: TRBJ1-1
V gene: TRBV5-1
CDR3 DNA: TGCGCCAGCAGTTGGACAGCCGACACTGAAGCTTTCTTT
CDR3 protein: CASSWTADTEAFF

D gene: -
clone size: -
J gene: TRBJ1-2
V gene: TRBV7-2
CDR3 DNA: TGTGCCAGCAGCTACTACAGGGACGGGGGCACCTTC
CDR3 protein: CASSYYRDGGTF

D gene: TRBD1
clone size: once
J gene: TRBJ2-2
V gene: TRBV10-3
CDR3 DNA: TGTGCCATCAGGCCCACCGACAGGGGGCACGGGGAGCTGTTTTTT
CDR3 protein: CAIRPTDRGHGELFF

D gene: TRBD1
clone size: many
J gene: TRBJ1-4
V gene: TRBV9
CDR3 DNA: TGTGCCAGCAGCCCAGGGACAGGGGCCCGGAAACTGTTTTTT
CDR3 protein: CASSPGTGARKLFF

D gene: -
clone size: -
J gene: TRBJ2-5
V gene: TRBV20-1
CDR3 DNA: TGCAGTGCCTTGGGGCCGTCCGGGGGAGCCACAGTTCCTCAAGAGACCCAGTACTTC
CDR3 protein: CSALGPSGGATVPQETQYF

D gene: TRBD2
clone size: -
J gene: TRBJ2-3
V gene: TRBV19
CDR3 DNA: TGTGCCAGTAGTATGCGGGGGACCACAGATACGCAGTATTTT
CDR3 protein: CASSMRGTTDTQYF

D gene: TRBD1
clone size: few
J gene: TRBJ1-6
V gene: TRBV10-3
CDR3 DNA: TGTGCCATCAGTGAGTCCCCACTCCGGGACAGGGGAAAGGGGCTCCACTTT
CDR3 protein: CAISESPLRDRGKGLHF

D gene: -
clone size: many
J gene: TRBJ1-1
V gene: TRBV12-3/TRBV12-4
CDR3 DNA: TGTGCCAGCAGTCCCAACGTGGGCACTGAAGCTTTCTTT
CDR3 protein: CASSPNVGTEAFF

D gene: TRBD1
clone size: -
J gene: TRBJ1-2
V gene: TRBV28
CDR3 DNA: TGTGCCAGCAGGATAGGACAGGACTATGGCTACACCTTC
CDR3 protein: CASRIGQDYGYTF

D gene: -
clone size: -
J gene: TRBJ1-2
V gene: TRBV12-3/TRBV12-4
CDR3 DNA: TGTGCCAGCAGTTCTGACGGGAATGGCTACACCTTC
CDR3 protein: CASSSDGNGYTF

D gene: -
clone size: -
J gene: TRBJ1-5
V gene: TRBV10-3
CDR3 DNA: TGTGCCATCAGTTCCAGGCGGTTTGGCAATCAGCCCCAGCATTTT
CDR3 protein: CAISSRRFGNQPQHF

D gene: -
clone size: few
J gene: TRBJ2-5
V gene: TRBV20-1
CDR3 DNA: TGCAGTGCTACCCACATCGCCGTAGCGGAGACCCAGTACTTC
CDR3 protein: CSATHIAVAETQYF

D gene: TRBD1
clone size: once
J gene: TRBJ2-5
V gene: TRBV20-1
CDR3 DNA: TGCAGTGCTAGAGCCCCGACAGGGGGAGTTGAGACCCAGTACTTC
CDR3 protein: CSARAPTGGVETQYF

D gene: -
clone size: -
J gene: TRBJ1-6
V gene: TRBV25-1
CDR3 DNA: TGTGCCAGTAGTGACCAGACAGGTCTAGGTCGGTCACCCCTCCACTTT
CDR3 protein: CASSDQTGLGRSPLHF

D gene: -
clone size: -
J gene: TRBJ2-2
V gene: TRBV7-2
CDR3 DNA: TGTGCCAGCAGCTTAACCGAGTTTTTT
CDR3 protein: CASSLTEFF

D gene: TRBD1
clone size: many
J gene: TRBJ1-2
V gene: TRBV19
CDR3 DNA: TGTGCCACCTGGGACAGGTCGGAGTCCCCGTTAAACTATGGCTACACCTTC
CDR3 protein: CATWDRSESPLNYGYTF

D gene: -
clone size: few
J gene: TRBJ1-6
V gene: TRBV28
CDR3 DNA: TGTGCCAGCAGCTCCAGGGAGCCCCTCCACTTT
CDR3 protein: CASSSREPLHF